Reported below is one TCR beta chain. No antigen is known for it. The data originate from a study of blood T cells in healthy people across ages. Alongside a J-beta primer mix, a sample-barcoded 5' primer served in a second PCR lasting roughly 6 to 11 cycles. One entry per CDR3 protein results from TCRdb running MiXCR on the 5' RACE reads. The data contain about 830,000 distinct CDR3 sequences, 60% to 80% of them singletons. Regarding the study as a whole: Not knowing donor CMV status may have confounded expanded clonotype changes.

Germline V gives CDR1 LGHDT, CDR2 YNNKEL (reference sequence). Trimming stripped 1 base from V and 6 bases from J, with 10 bases between. The CDR3 length is 14 residues. This chain joins TRBV3-1 and TRBJ2-1; D remains unclear. Sequenced input: blood. The sequence was collected from a man aged 25-45 years in good health. The CDR3 DNA is TGTGCCAGCAGCCAAGGCCCCAATTCCAATGAGCAGTTCTTC. This sequence encodes CASSQGPNSNEQFF.